Listed here are 8 T cell receptor beta chains from one sample, sequenced in a study of graft-versus-host responses after intestinal transplantation. Produced via immunoSEQ multiplex PCR; TCRdb's table is partial and in-frame only. The sample yields tens of thousands of clones, roughly 92% seen once. Antigens of these TCRs are unknown. Material: unstimulated CD4+ T cells sorted from spleen or lymph node cells, obtained before intestinal transplant. These receptor sequences come from a human donor who received an intestinal transplant.

The V gene is TRBV6-6, the J gene TRBJ1-1; D is unresolved. CDR1 is MNHNY and CDR2 is SVGAGI in the germline V gene (reference sequence). The length of the CDR3 is 14 residues. V was shortened by 3 bases and J by 1 base, with 9 bases between the two germline ends. CDR3 region: CASSYSDRNTEAFF. CDR3 nucleotide sequence: TGTGCCAGCAGTTATTCCGACCGGAACACTGAAGCTTTCTTT.

The sample holds one count of this clone. CDR3 sequence (DNA): TGCAGCGTGGAACCGACAGGGGGCCACTATGGCTACACCTTC. This gives the protein CSVEPTGGHYGYTF. J is TRBJ1-2 and V is TRBV29-1; the match to TRBD1 covers 10 bases. This CDR3 is 14 amino acids long. The V gene's germline CDR1 is SQVTM and CDR2 ANQGSEA. After removal of 6 bases from V and 3 bases from J, the junction contained 7 bases not matched to a gene.

Details on this clone: The same CDR3 can be traced to other DNA sequences in this sample. The gene calls are TRBV18 and TRBJ2-5; D gene uncertain. The CDR3 extends over 11 amino acids. From germline, CDR1 is KGHSH and CDR2 LQKENI. Trimming cost V 2 bases and J 5 bases, with 3 bases left between them. The CDR3 DNA reads TGTGCCAGCTCACCAGGGGAGACCCAGTACTTC. Encoded protein: CASSPGETQYF.

The chain is built from TRBV25-1 and TRBJ1-2, with D unclear. CDR1 is MGHDK and CDR2 is SYGVNS in the germline V gene. This CDR3 contains 15 residues. Trimming stripped 2 bases from V and 3 bases from J, with 13 bases between. This CDR3 reads CASSEPGPRDYGYTF. The CDR3 coding sequence is TGTGCCAGCAGTGAACCCGGGCCGCGGGACTATGGCTACACCTTC.

The genes are TRBV7-9 and TRBJ2-1; D is possibly TRBD1 or TRBD2 (5 bases each). The V gene's germline CDR1 is SEHNR and CDR2 FQNEAQ (reference sequence). The CDR3 covers 14 residues. V was cut by 4 bases and J by 3 bases, with 10 bases left in between. CDR3: CASSSRDGYNEQFF. In DNA, the CDR3 is TGTGCCAGCAGCTCCCGGGACGGCTACAATGAGCAGTTCTTC.

V usage is TRBV9 and J usage is TRBJ1-4; 9 bases are a match to TRBD1. CDR3 length equals 16 residues. The J segment lost 3 bases and the V segment lost 3 bases, leaving 6 bases of the junction unmatched. The V gene's germline CDR1 is SGDLS and CDR2 YYNGEE. CDR3 residues: CASSEQGAGANEKLFF. The CDR3 DNA sequence: TGTGCCAGCAGCGAACAGGGGGCTGGGGCTAATGAAAAACTGTTTTTT.

V is TRBV7-6 and J is TRBJ1-1, with 9 positions matching TRBD1. The germline gives CDR1 SGHVS, CDR2 FNYEAQ. V lost 5 bases, J lost 0 bases, and 13 bases stayed unmatched. This CDR3 is built from 18 residues. CDR3 in DNA: TGTGCCAGCAGCACTTACAGGGGGCAGGATGATGTGAACACTGAAGCTTTCTTT. Translated: CASSTYRGQDDVNTEAFF.

The chain carries TRBV5-1 and TRBJ2-7; D is undetermined. This CDR3 has 16 residues. CDR1 is SGHRS, CDR2 YFSETQ, per germline. V gave up 0 bases and J gave up 1 base, with 14 bases separating them. The CDR3 protein is CASSLVGTSSSYEQYF. CDR3 DNA: TGCGCCAGCAGCTTGGTGGGCACGTCCTCTTCCTACGAGCAGTACTTC.